This TCR beta chain was retrieved from a study of regulatory T cells in long-lasting Graves disease. At least ten counts were recorded for this clonotype. As to time point: newly diagnosed GD, antithyroid drugs for less than 3 months. From PBMCs, RNA was extracted and then used to make the TCR library. Libraries of TCR beta came from iRepertoire HTBI primers plus Arm-PCR of CDR3 regions. TCRdb re-called the multiplex PCR reads with MiXCR, one entry per CDR3 protein. The sample lists roughly 260,000 distinct CDR3 sequences, around a sixth occurring once. Losses at the gene ends were 4 bases for V and 6 bases for J; bases not matched to a gene: 7. The CDR3 is 15 residues long. Germline loops: CDR1 SGHRS, CDR2 YFSETQ. The same sample was also used in a study of T cells in Graves' hyperthyroidism and ophthalmopathy.

This clonotype originated in a woman aged 25 to 45 with Graves disease. Sequencing used peripheral blood mononuclear cells (PBMCs), obtained at new diagnosis, from a patient treated with antithyroid drugs. The V gene is TRBV5-1, the J gene TRBJ2-2; TRBD1 matches at 9 bases. The CDR3 spells CASSIGTGRAGELFF. CDR3 bases: TGCGCCAGCAGCATCGGGACAGGGCGGGCCGGGGAGCTGTTTTTT.